Listed below are T cell receptor beta chains from one sample, sequenced in a study of blood T cell repertoires in COVID-19. Measured with immunoSEQ multiplex PCR; TCRdb has only the in-frame clones, and not every one. The sample includes under 300,000 clones, less than 85% of them seen just once. The sequencing sample was made of peripheral blood. These receptors were taken from a human donor with COVID-19, enrolled during active disease. The donor label of this sample is uncertain. The CDR3 runs from the conserved cysteine through the conserved F or W. The D gene is left open where the match is weak. Clone size appears in some rows only: once, few, many, or a class for an expanded clone.

J | D | V | size | CDR3 | DNA
TRBJ2-3 | TRBD2 | TRBV7-9 | - | CASSSTGLAGHPDTQYF | TGTGCCAGCAGCTCGACCGGACTAGCGGGACATCCAGATACGCAGTATTTT
TRBJ2-3 | - | TRBV28 | - | CASSIVGTSQYF | TGTGCCAGCAGTATAGTTGGGACTTCTCAGTATTTT
TRBJ2-3 | - | TRBV5-4 | - | CASSLGGSTDTQYF | TGTGCCAGCAGCTTGGGAGGCAGCACAGATACGCAGTATTTT
TRBJ2-6 | - | TRBV30 | - | CACTDRPSGANVLTF | TGTGCCTGCACCGACAGGCCCTCTGGGGCCAACGTCCTGACTTTC
TRBJ1-2 | TRBD1 | TRBV18 | - | CASSLGQGNYGYTF | TGTGCCAGCTCACTGGGACAGGGGAACTATGGCTACACCTTC
TRBJ2-5 | TRBD2 | TRBV19 | - | CASSIPTTAGEGETQYF | TGTGCCAGTAGTATCCCGACCACGGCGGGAGAGGGAGAGACCCAGTACTTC
TRBJ2-3 | TRBD2 | TRBV29-1 | once | CSAGWGLDHPDTQYF | TGCAGCGCCGGATGGGGACTAGATCATCCAGATACGCAGTATTTT
TRBJ1-5 | - | TRBV12-3/TRBV12-4 | few | CASSRTDYQPQHF | TGTGCCAGCAGTCGGACAGACTATCAGCCCCAGCATTTT
TRBJ2-7 | TRBD1 | TRBV4-3 | - | CASSQDTGGAKGTRTDEQYF | TGCGCCAGCAGCCAAGACACAGGGGGCGCTAAGGGGACTCGGACTGACGAGCAGTACTTC
TRBJ2-2 | TRBD2 | TRBV9 | - | CASRGLAGNTGELFF | TGTGCCAGCAGGGGACTAGCGGGGAACACCGGGGAGCTGTTTTTT
TRBJ2-1 | TRBD2 | TRBV3-1/TRBV3-2 | - | CASSQAGLAGGLSYNEQFF | TGTGCCAGCAGCCAAGCGGGACTAGCGGGAGGGCTCTCCTACAATGAGCAGTTCTTC
TRBJ2-3 | TRBD1 | TRBV10-3 | - | CAISQSRDRDTQYF | TGTGCCATCAGCCAGTCCCGGGACAGAGATACGCAGTATTTT
TRBJ1-4 | - | TRBV6-2/TRBV6-3 | - | CASSPFGRGLNEKLFF | TGTGCCAGCAGTCCCTTCGGTAGAGGATTAAATGAAAAACTGTTTTTT
TRBJ1-4 | TRBD1 | TRBV28 | - | CASRPTGTGALNEKLFF | TGTGCCAGCAGACCAACCGGGACAGGGGCCCTTAATGAAAAACTGTTTTTT
TRBJ2-1 | - | TRBV18 | - | CASSGLGQRRSSYNEQFF | TGTGCCAGCTCGGGGCTAGGGCAGAGGCGGAGCTCCTACAATGAGCAGTTCTTC
TRBJ2-7 | TRBD1 | TRBV19 | - | CASSISGTGNYEQYF | TGTGCCAGTAGTATCTCAGGGACAGGGAACTACGAGCAGTACTTC
TRBJ2-3 | TRBD2 | TRBV7-2 | few | CASRGGTSGSTDTQYF | TGTGCCAGCAGGGGCGGGACTAGCGGGAGTACAGATACGCAGTATTTT
TRBJ1-2 | TRBD1 | TRBV9 | - | CASSTQGARGYTF | TGTGCCAGCAGCACGCAGGGGGCGCGGGGCTACACCTTC
TRBJ2-7 | TRBD1 | TRBV28 | - | CASHSPAGTGFYEQYF | TGTGCCAGCCACTCTCCTGCCGGGACAGGCTTCTACGAGCAGTACTTC
TRBJ2-3 | - | TRBV6-4 | once | CASSDSKQGGTDTQYF | TGTGCCAGCAGTGACTCGAAACAGGGGGGGACAGATACGCAGTATTTT
TRBJ2-7 | TRBD1 | TRBV28 | - | CASSTRDREPYEQYF | TGTGCCAGCAGTACCCGGGACAGAGAACCCTACGAGCAGTACTTC
TRBJ1-1 | TRBD1 | TRBV11-3 | - | CASRAGGTEAFF | TGTGCCAGCAGGGCAGGGGGCACTGAAGCTTTCTTT
TRBJ2-2 | - | TRBV6-6 | - | CASSQGYAGELFF | TGTGCCAGCAGCCAGGGGTACGCCGGGGAGCTGTTTTTT
TRBJ1-5 | TRBD1 | TRBV19 | - | CASRDSINQPQHF | TGTGCCAGTCGGGACAGCATCAATCAGCCCCAGCATTTT
TRBJ2-7 | TRBD1 | TRBV6-5 | - | CASRVGQGRYEQYF | TGTGCCAGCAGGGTCGGACAGGGGCGCTACGAGCAGTACTTC
TRBJ2-7 | - | TRBV6-2/TRBV6-3 | - | CASSTPSRGIYEQYF | TGTGCCAGCAGTACCCCCTCGCGGGGTATCTACGAGCAGTACTTC
TRBJ1-2 | - | TRBV5-1 | few | CASSPRVYGDYGYTF | TGCGCCAGCAGCCCACGGGTTTACGGGGACTATGGCTACACCTTC
TRBJ2-2 | TRBD1 | TRBV6-6 | - | CASSPGQGLAGELFF | TGTGCCAGCAGTCCGGGACAGGGTCTCGCCGGGGAGCTGTTTTTT
TRBJ2-2 | - | TRBV19 | - | CASRDRGYTGELFF | TGTGCCAGTAGGGACCGGGGGTACACCGGGGAGCTGTTTTTT
TRBJ2-7 | TRBD2 | TRBV28 | - | CASSFPLFAGGPGEQYF | TGTGCCAGCAGTTTCCCTCTGTTTGCGGGAGGGCCCGGCGAGCAGTACTTC
TRBJ2-5 | TRBD1 | TRBV5-1 | - | CASSLQGQGAVGETQYF | TGCGCCAGCAGCTTGCAGGGACAGGGGGCGGTCGGGGAGACCCAGTACTTC
TRBJ1-3 | TRBD1 | TRBV12-5 | - | CASGLTQTGVNTIYF | TGTGCTAGTGGTTTGACCCAGACAGGGGTAAACACCATATATTTT
TRBJ2-4 | - | TRBV19 | - | CASSMSPGRSARQYF | TGTGCCAGTAGTATGAGTCCAGGGCGATCGGCACGTCAGTACTTC
TRBJ2-7 | TRBD2 | TRBV18 | - | CASSYPGGGTSYEQYF | TGTGCCAGCTCATACCCCGGGGGGGGAACTTCCTACGAGCAGTACTTC
TRBJ2-7 | TRBD1 | TRBV6-6 | - | CASSPGTVYEQYF | TGTGCCAGCAGTCCCGGGACAGTCTACGAGCAGTACTTC
TRBJ2-7 | TRBD2 | TRBV11-2 | - | CASSLSSGGLIEQYF | TGTGCCAGCAGCTTAAGTAGCGGGGGACTTATTGAGCAGTACTTC
TRBJ2-3 | - | TRBV7-2 | - | CASSLEAREADTQYF | TGTGCCAGCAGCTTAGAAGCTAGAGAGGCAGATACGCAGTATTTT
TRBJ1-3 | - | TRBV27 | - | CASSLRGSGNTIYF | TGTGCCAGCAGTTTACGGGGCTCTGGAAACACCATATATTTT
TRBJ2-1 | TRBD2 | TRBV19 | once | CASSVGRTPYNEQFF | TGTGCCAGTTCAGTCGGGAGGACCCCCTACAATGAGCAGTTCTTC
TRBJ1-3 | - | TRBV9 | - | CASSVDRTGNTIYF | TGTGCCAGCAGCGTCGACAGAACTGGAAACACCATATATTTT
TRBJ1-2 | TRBD1 | TRBV28 | once | CASSSPQGVDGYTF | TGTGCCAGCAGTTCTCCACAGGGGGTGGATGGCTACACCTTC
TRBJ1-5 | - | TRBV7-2 | few | CASSLWGSGNQPQHF | TGTGCCAGCAGCTTATGGGGCAGCGGCAATCAGCCCCAGCATTTT
TRBJ2-7 | TRBD1 | TRBV7-6 | - | CASSPAQGGPYEQYF | TGTGCCAGCAGCCCCGCACAGGGGGGCCCCTACGAGCAGTACTTC
TRBJ2-3 | TRBD2 | TRBV5-1 | - | CASSLETSAPHTQYF | TGCGCCAGCAGCTTGGAGACTAGCGCGCCCCATACGCAGTATTTT
TRBJ2-1 | TRBD2 | TRBV12-3/TRBV12-4 | - | CASSFGTNPEQFF | TGTGCCAGCAGTTTCGGGACTAATCCTGAGCAGTTCTTC
TRBJ1-5 | - | TRBV19 | - | CASSSTGGGNQPQHF | TGTGCCAGTAGCAGCACAGGTGGGGGGAATCAGCCCCAGCATTTT
TRBJ2-1 | - | TRBV13 | - | CASSRKGSGAYNEQFF | TGTGCCAGCAGCCGAAAAGGTAGCGGAGCGTACAATGAGCAGTTCTTC
TRBJ2-7 | - | TRBV6-5 | - | CASSYRRGSYEQYF | TGTGCCAGCAGTTACCGGCGGGGCTCCTACGAGCAGTACTTC
TRBJ2-3 | - | TRBV18 | - | CASSPRPTGTDTQYF | TGTGCCAGCTCACCCCGGCCGACAGGAACAGATACGCAGTATTTT
TRBJ2-7 | TRBD2 | TRBV2 | - | CASSDAGGRALAYEQYF | TGTGCCAGCAGTGATGCTGGCGGGAGGGCCTTAGCCTACGAGCAGTACTTC
TRBJ1-1 | - | TRBV11-3 | - | CASSVTGGTEAFF | TGTGCCAGCAGCGTCACAGGTGGAACTGAAGCTTTCTTT